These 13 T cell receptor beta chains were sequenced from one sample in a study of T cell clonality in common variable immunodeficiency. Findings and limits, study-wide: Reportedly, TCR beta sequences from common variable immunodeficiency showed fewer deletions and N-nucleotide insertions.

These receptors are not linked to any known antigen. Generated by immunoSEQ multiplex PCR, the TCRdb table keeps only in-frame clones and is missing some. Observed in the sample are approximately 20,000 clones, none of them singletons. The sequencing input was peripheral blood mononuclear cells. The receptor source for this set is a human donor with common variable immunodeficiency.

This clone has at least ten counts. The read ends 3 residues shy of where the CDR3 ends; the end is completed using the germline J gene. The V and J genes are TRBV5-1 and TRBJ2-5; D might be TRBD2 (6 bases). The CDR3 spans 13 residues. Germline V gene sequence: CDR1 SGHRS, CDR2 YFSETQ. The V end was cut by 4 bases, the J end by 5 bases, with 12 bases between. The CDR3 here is CASSDPRGETQYF. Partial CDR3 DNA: TGCGCCAGCAGCGACCCCCGGGGGGAGACC.

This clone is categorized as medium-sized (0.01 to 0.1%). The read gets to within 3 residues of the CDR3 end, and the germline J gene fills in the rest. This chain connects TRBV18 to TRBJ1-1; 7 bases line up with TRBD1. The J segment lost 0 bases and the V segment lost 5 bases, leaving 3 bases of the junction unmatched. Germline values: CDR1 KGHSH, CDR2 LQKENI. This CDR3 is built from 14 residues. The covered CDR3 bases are TGTGCCAGCTCAATTGGACAGGTGAACACTGAA. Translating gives CASSIGQVNTE. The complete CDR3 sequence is CASSIGQVNTEAFF.

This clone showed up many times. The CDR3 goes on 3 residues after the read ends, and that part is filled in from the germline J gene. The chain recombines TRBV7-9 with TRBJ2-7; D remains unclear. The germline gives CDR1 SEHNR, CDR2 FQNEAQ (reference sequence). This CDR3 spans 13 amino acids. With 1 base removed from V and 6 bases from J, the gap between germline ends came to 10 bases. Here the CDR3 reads CASSLDYSREQYF. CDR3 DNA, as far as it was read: TGTGCCAGCAGCTTAGACTATTCCCGCGAG.

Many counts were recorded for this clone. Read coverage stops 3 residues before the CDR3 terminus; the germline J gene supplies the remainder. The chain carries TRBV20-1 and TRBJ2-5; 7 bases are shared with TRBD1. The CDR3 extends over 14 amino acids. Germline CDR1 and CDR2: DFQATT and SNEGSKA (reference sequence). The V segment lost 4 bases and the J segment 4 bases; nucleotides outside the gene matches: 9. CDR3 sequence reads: CSATSVTGAETQYF. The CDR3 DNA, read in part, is TGCAGTGCTACGAGCGTTACAGGGGCAGAGACC.

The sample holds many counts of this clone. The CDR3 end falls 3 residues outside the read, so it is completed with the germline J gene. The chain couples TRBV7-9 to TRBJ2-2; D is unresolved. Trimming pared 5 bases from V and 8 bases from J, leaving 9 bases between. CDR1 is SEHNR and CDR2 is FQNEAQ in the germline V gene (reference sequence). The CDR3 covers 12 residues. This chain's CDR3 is CASSVDFGELFF. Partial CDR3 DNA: TGTGCCAGCAGCGTCGACTTTGGGGAG.

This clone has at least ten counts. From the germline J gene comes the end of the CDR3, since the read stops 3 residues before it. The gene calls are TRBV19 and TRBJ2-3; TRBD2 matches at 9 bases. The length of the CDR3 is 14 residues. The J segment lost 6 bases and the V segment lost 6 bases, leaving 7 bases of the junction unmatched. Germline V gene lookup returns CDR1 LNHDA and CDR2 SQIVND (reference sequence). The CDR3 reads CASSVGLATDTQYF. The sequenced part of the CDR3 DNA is TGTGCCAGTAGCGTGGGACTAGCTACGGATACG.

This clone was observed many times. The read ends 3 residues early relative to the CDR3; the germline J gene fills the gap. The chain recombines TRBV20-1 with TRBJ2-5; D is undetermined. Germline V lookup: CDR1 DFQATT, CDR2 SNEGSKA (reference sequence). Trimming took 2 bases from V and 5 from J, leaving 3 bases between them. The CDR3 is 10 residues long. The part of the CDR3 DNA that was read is TGCAGTGCTAGACAGGAGACC. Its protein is CSARQET. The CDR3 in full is CSARQETQYF.

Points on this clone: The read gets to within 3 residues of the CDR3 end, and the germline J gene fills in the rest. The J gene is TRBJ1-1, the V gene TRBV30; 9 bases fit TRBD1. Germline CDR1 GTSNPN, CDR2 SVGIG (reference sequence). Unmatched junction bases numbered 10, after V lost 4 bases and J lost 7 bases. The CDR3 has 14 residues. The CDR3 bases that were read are TGTGCCTGGATTAGACAGGGGGTTCGTGATGAA. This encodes CAWIRQGVRDE. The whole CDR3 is CAWIRQGVRDEAFF.

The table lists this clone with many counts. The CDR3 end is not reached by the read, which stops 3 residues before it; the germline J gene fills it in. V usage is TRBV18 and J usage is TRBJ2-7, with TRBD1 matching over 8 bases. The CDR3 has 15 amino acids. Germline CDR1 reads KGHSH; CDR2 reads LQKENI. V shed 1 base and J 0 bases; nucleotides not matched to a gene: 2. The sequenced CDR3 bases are TGTGCCAGCTCACCACTACAGGGGGTCTCCTACGAG. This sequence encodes CASSPLQGVSYE. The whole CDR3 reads CASSPLQGVSYEQYF. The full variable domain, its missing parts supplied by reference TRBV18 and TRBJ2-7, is NAGVMQNPRHLVRRRGQEARLRCSPMKGHSHVYWYRQLPEEGLKFMVYLQKENIIDESGMPKERFSAEFPKEGPSILRIQQVVRGDSAAYFCASSPLQGVSYEQYFGPGTRLTVT.

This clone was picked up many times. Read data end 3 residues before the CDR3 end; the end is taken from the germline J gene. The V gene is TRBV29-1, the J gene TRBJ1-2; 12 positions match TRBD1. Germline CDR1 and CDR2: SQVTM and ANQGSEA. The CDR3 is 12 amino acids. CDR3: CSVGGQGAGYTF. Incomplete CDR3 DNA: TGCAGCGTCGGGGGACAGGGGGCGGGC.

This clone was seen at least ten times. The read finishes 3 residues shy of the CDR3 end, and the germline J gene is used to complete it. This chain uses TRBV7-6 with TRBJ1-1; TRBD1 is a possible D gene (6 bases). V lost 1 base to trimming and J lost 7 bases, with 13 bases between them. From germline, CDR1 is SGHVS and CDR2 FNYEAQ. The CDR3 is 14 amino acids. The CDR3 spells CASSLEGRTDEAFF. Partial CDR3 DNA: TGTGCCAGCAGCTTAGAGGGACGGACAGATGAA.

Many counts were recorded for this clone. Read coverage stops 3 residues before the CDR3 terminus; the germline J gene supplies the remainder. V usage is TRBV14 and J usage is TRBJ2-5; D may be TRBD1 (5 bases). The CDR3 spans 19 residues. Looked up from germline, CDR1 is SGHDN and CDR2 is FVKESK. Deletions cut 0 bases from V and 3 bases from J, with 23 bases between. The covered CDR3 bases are TGTGCCAGCAGCCAAGATAAGGCAGGGTGGGTCGACTTTGAAGAGACC. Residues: CASSQDKAGWVDFEET. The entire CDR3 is CASSQDKAGWVDFEETQYF.

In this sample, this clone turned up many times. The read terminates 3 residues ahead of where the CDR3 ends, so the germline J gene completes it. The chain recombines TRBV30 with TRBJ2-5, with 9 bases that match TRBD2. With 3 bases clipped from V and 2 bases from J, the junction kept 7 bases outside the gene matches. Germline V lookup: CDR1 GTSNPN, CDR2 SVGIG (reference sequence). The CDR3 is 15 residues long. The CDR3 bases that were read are TGTGCCTGGAGCCACGGCCTAGCGGGACAAGAGACC. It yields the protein CAWSHGLAGQET. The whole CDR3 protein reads CAWSHGLAGQETQYF.